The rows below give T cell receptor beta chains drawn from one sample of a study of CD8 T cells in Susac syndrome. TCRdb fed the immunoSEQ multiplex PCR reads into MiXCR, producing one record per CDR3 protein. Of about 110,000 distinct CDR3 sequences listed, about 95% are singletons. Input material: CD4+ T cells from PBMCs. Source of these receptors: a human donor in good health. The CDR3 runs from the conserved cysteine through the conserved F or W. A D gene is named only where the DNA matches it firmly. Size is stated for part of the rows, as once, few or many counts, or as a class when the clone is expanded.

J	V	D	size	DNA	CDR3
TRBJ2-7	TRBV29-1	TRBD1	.	TGCAGCGTGGAATATCCCGGGACAGGGGTCTCCTACGAGCAGTACTTC	CSVEYPGTGVSYEQYF
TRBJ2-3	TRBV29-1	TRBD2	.	TGCAGCGTTGACGCGGGGGTTTCAGATACGCAGTATTTT	CSVDAGVSDTQYF
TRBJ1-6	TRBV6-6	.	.	TGTGCCAGCAGTTACTCGTTCGACTTGGAGTCACCCCTCCACTTT	CASSYSFDLESPLHF
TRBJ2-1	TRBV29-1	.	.	TGCAGCGTTGAAGGCGGTCGTCTAGCAGTTTTTGATGAGCAGTTCTTC	CSVEGGRLAVFDEQFF
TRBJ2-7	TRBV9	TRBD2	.	TGTGCCAGCAGGGGGGGGGAAGGACCAACCTACGAGCAGTACTTC	CASRGGEGPTYEQYF
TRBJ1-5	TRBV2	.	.	TGTGCCAGCAGTGAGACCTTTCAGCCCCAGCATTTT	CASSETFQPQHF
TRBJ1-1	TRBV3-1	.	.	TGTGCCAGCAGCCAAACAGGGACGAACACTGAAGCTTTCTTT	CASSQTGTNTEAFF
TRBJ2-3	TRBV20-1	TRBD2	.	TGCAGTGCTAGGGGACTAGCGGGGGGGCTAAATACGCAGTATTTT	CSARGLAGGLNTQYF
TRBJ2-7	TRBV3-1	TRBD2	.	TGTGCCAGCACCTCGACTAGCGGGGACCCGTACGAGCAGTACTTC	CASTSTSGDPYEQYF
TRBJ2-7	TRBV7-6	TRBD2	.	TGTGCCAGCAGCTTAGTTTCGCTAGCGGGAGGTTCATACGAGCAGTACTTC	CASSLVSLAGGSYEQYF
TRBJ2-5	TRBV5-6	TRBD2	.	TGTGCCAGCAGCTTCGCTAGCGGGTCGCAGGGGACCCAGTACTTC	CASSFASGSQGTQYF
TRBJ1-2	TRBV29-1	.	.	TGCAGCGTTGCGGCGTCATCGTATGGCTACACCTTC	CSVAASSYGYTF
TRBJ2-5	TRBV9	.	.	TGTGCCAGCAGCGCCATGTTGGATGAGACCCAGTACTTC	CASSAMLDETQYF
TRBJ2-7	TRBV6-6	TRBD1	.	TGTGCCAGCAGTAAAGGGACAGGGGGGAAGTACGAGCAGTACTTC	CASSKGTGGKYEQYF
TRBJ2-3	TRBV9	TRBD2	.	TGTGCCAGCAGCGTAAACATATGGGGGGGTGATACGCAGTATTTT	CASSVNIWGGDTQYF
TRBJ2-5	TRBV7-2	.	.	TGTGCCAGCAGCCGATGGGGGCAGCAAGAGACCCAGTACTTC	CASSRWGQQETQYF
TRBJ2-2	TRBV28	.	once	TGTGCCAGCAGTTTATGGGGGACCGGGGAGCTGTTTTTT	CASSLWGTGELFF